Listed below are T cell receptor beta chains from one sample, sequenced in a study of cytomegalovirus exposure and HLA in healthy donors. TCRdb's copy holds only in-frame clones and misses some; the assay was immunoSEQ multiplex PCR. The data hold about 190,000 clones, with 65% to 75% observed a single time. The sample taken for sequencing was PBMCs. These receptor sequences come from a man under 40 in good health and CMV-seropositive. Each CDR3 is given with its conserved first and last residue. The D gene is left open where the match is weak. Clone size is shown for a subset of rows, as once, few, many or a class of expanded clone.

clone_size j_call v_call d_call cdr3_aa cdr3_nt
- TRBJ2-1 TRBV4-2 TRBD2 CASSQGLAGDEQFF TGTGCCAGCAGCCAAGGACTAGCGGGAGATGAGCAGTTCTTC
- TRBJ2-1 TRBV9 TRBD2 CASSADTGGRTSGRAPNNEQFF TGTGCCAGCAGCGCTGACACAGGGGGTCGGACTAGCGGGAGGGCCCCGAACAATGAGCAGTTCTTC
- TRBJ2-1 TRBV5-6 TRBD2 CASTAGGSYNEQFF TGTGCCAGCACCGCGGGGGGAAGCTACAATGAGCAGTTCTTC
- TRBJ2-3 TRBV5-6 TRBD2 CASSHLSGGSTDTQYF TGTGCCAGCAGCCACCTGAGCGGGGGCAGCACAGATACGCAGTATTTT
few TRBJ2-7 TRBV5-6 - CASSLPGEQYF TGTGCCAGCAGCCTTCCGGGGGAGCAGTACTTC
- TRBJ1-2 TRBV5-1 - CASSSGTGDYGYTF TGCGCCAGCAGCTCGGGAACGGGGGACTATGGCTACACCTTC
few TRBJ2-6 TRBV2 - CASMGYSGANVLTF TGTGCCAGCATGGGCTACTCTGGGGCCAACGTCCTGACTTTC
- TRBJ1-2 TRBV21-1 - CASNKEGGGMGYTF TGTGCCAGCAACAAAGAAGGGGGCGGGATGGGCTACACCTTC
- TRBJ2-7 TRBV19 TRBD1 CASSLRDRLYEQYF TGTGCCAGTAGCCTCCGGGACAGGCTCTACGAGCAGTACTTC
- TRBJ1-6 TRBV14 TRBD1 CASSQLQGANSPLHF TGTGCCAGCAGCCAACTACAGGGGGCAAATTCACCCCTCCACTTT
- TRBJ1-1 TRBV7-2 - CASSRGGGRTEAFF TGTGCCAGCAGCCGGGGGGGCGGGCGAACTGAAGCTTTCTTT
- TRBJ1-4 TRBV11-2 - CASSFGGGNHEKLFF TGTGCCAGCAGCTTTGGCGGGGGGAACCACGAAAAACTGTTTTTT
- TRBJ2-1 TRBV7-9 TRBD2 CASSLVVRFGAGGPGEQFF TGTGCCAGCAGCTTAGTAGTACGGTTCGGAGCGGGGGGGCCCGGTGAGCAGTTCTTC
- TRBJ1-2 TRBV6-4 - CASSDSGLGYTF TGTGCCAGCAGTGACTCGGGACTTGGCTACACCTTC
- TRBJ2-7 TRBV21-1 - CAIMLQILYEQYF TGTGCCATCATGTTACAGATTCTATACGAGCAGTACTTC
- TRBJ2-3 TRBV5-1 TRBD2 CASSLVGFGTSGVLTDTQYF TGCGCCAGCAGCTTGGTTGGCTTTGGGACTAGCGGGGTACTCACAGATACGCAGTATTTT
- TRBJ1-6 TRBV7-3 - CASTDSYNSPLHF TGTGCCAGCACAGACTCCTATAATTCACCCCTCCACTTT
few TRBJ2-5 TRBV14 TRBD2 CASSPRRTSGGQETQYF TGTGCCAGCAGCCCCAGAAGAACTAGCGGGGGACAAGAGACCCAGTACTTC
- TRBJ2-5 TRBV7-2 TRBD1 CASSLVTGKETQYF TGTGCCAGCAGCTTAGTGACAGGGAAAGAGACCCAGTACTTC
- TRBJ1-2 TRBV9 TRBD1 CASSPDRGRLNYGYTF TGTGCCAGCAGCCCCGACAGGGGACGCCTTAACTATGGCTACACCTTC
- TRBJ1-1 TRBV5-6 - CASSLIGQVGEEAFF TGTGCCAGCAGCTTGATAGGGCAGGTAGGGGAAGAAGCTTTCTTT
- TRBJ2-3 TRBV14 TRBD2 CASSQDLHGLAGGQADTQYF TGTGCCAGCAGCCAAGACCTCCACGGACTAGCGGGGGGGCAGGCAGATACGCAGTATTTT
- TRBJ2-1 TRBV4-3 TRBD2 CASSQDTSTSGNNEQFF TGCGCCAGCAGCCAAGATACCTCGACTAGCGGGAACAATGAGCAGTTCTTC
once TRBJ1-3 TRBV10-3 TRBD1 CAISDGDRTGNTIYF TGTGCCATCAGTGACGGGGACAGGACTGGAAACACCATATATTTT
- TRBJ2-2 TRBV18 - CASSPSRTGELFF TGTGCCAGCTCACCATCCAGGACCGGGGAGCTGTTTTTT
- TRBJ2-3 TRBV13 TRBD2 CASSHGLAGVTDTQYF TGTGCCAGCAGCCACGGACTAGCGGGGGTCACAGATACGCAGTATTTT
- TRBJ2-7 TRBV10-3 TRBD2 CAISESGVGGGYSYEQYF TGTGCCATCAGTGAGTCGGGGGTTGGCGGGGGATACTCCTACGAGCAGTACTTC
- TRBJ2-1 TRBV9 TRBD2 CASSVGLAGSSYNEQFF TGTGCCAGCAGCGTAGGTCTAGCGGGTAGCTCCTACAATGAGCAGTTCTTC
- TRBJ2-7 TRBV27 - CASSSPSGRYEQYF TGTGCCAGCAGTTCTCCGAGCGGGCGCTACGAGCAGTACTTC